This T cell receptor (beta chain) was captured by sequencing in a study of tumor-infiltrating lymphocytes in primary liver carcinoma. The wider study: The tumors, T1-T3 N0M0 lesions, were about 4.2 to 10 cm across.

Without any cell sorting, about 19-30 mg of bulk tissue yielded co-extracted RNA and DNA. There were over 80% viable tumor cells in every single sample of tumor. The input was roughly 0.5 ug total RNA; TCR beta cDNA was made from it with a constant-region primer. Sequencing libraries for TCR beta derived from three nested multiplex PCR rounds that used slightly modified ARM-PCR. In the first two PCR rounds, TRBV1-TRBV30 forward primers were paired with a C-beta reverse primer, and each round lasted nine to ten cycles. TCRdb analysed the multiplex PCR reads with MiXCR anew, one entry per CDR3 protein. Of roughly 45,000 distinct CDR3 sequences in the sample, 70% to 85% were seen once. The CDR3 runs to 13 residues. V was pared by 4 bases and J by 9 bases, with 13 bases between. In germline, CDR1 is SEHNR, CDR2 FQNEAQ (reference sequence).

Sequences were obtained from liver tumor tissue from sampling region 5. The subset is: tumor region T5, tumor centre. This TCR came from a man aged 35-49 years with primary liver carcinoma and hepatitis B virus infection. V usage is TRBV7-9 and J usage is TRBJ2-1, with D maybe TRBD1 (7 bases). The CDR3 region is CASSWGQGGEQFF. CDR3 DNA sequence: TGTGCCAGCAGCTGGGGGCAGGGGGGTGAGCAGTTCTTC.